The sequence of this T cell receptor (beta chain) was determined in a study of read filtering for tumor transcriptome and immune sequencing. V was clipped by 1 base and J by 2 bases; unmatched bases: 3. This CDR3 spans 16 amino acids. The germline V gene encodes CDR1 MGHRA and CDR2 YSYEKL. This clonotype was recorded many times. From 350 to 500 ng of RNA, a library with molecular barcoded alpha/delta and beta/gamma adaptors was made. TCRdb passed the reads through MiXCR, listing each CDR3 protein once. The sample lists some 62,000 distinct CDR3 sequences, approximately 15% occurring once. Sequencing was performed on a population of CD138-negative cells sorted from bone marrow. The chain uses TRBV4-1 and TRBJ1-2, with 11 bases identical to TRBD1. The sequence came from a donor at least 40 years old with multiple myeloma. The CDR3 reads CASSQAGQGANYGYTF. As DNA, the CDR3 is TGCGCCAGCAGCCAAGCCGGACAGGGGGCAAACTATGGCTACACCTTC.